The rows below give T cell receptor beta chains drawn from one sample of a study of shared clonotypes between healthy human individuals. Data came from immunoSEQ multiplex PCR; TCRdb stores just in-frame clones and leaves some out. The table includes approximately 1,500,000 clones, roughly 95% detected once. The specimen sequenced was naive CD4+ T cells sorted from blood. The receptors stem from a man younger than 45 in good health. CDR3s leave out the opening cysteine and the closing phenylalanine or tryptophan. The order of the fields is J gene, V gene, CDR3 protein.

j_call: TRBJ2-7; v_call: TRBV7-9; cdr3_aa: ASSLGGLAGDVYEQY
j_call: TRBJ2-5; v_call: TRBV11-3; cdr3_aa: ASSSDMQETQY
j_call: TRBJ1-1; v_call: TRBV18; cdr3_aa: ASSLGTEEAF
j_call: TRBJ2-3; v_call: TRBV2; cdr3_aa: ASSGQGSSTDTQY
j_call: TRBJ2-1; v_call: TRBV11-3; cdr3_aa: ASSLTSGRGNEQF
j_call: TRBJ1-5; v_call: TRBV7-8; cdr3_aa: ASSLASGGRADQPQH
j_call: TRBJ2-7; v_call: TRBV18; cdr3_aa: ASSPALTGAEQY
j_call: TRBJ2-5; v_call: TRBV7-8; cdr3_aa: ASSLARVKTRQETQY
j_call: TRBJ1-1; v_call: TRBV5-6; cdr3_aa: ASSLPDSRTEAF
j_call: TRBJ2-1; v_call: TRBV6-6; cdr3_aa: AHHGDAPIEQF
j_call: TRBJ2-3; v_call: TRBV7-8; cdr3_aa: ASSPRTSGGPSTDTQY
j_call: TRBJ2-7; v_call: TRBV7-9; cdr3_aa: ASSFQGYSYEQY
j_call: TRBJ2-3; v_call: TRBV27; cdr3_aa: ASSSSGRPGPDTQY
j_call: TRBJ2-7; v_call: TRBV27; cdr3_aa: ASSFDRRLGDSEQY
j_call: TRBJ2-1; v_call: TRBV7-2; cdr3_aa: ASRATGGIYEQF
j_call: TRBJ2-2; v_call: TRBV9; cdr3_aa: ASSVTSGDSGELF
j_call: TRBJ2-7; v_call: TRBV6-5; cdr3_aa: ASSYRDGYEQY
j_call: TRBJ2-7; v_call: TRBV5-1; cdr3_aa: ASSFGAVTYEQY
j_call: TRBJ2-1; v_call: TRBV5-1; cdr3_aa: ASRIAEYNEQF
j_call: TRBJ1-1; v_call: TRBV7-2; cdr3_aa: ASSKRTDVNTEAF
j_call: TRBJ1-4; v_call: TRBV28; cdr3_aa: ASRQQGGGEKLF
j_call: TRBJ2-7; v_call: TRBV5-4; cdr3_aa: ASSLGAGTRPYEQY
j_call: TRBJ2-1; v_call: TRBV6-1; cdr3_aa: ASNPLAGAWDEQF
j_call: TRBJ2-7; v_call: TRBV5-1; cdr3_aa: ASSSTSFGYEQY
j_call: TRBJ2-7; v_call: TRBV7-6; cdr3_aa: ASSLFGAGQGGSYEQY
j_call: TRBJ2-3; v_call: TRBV6-1; cdr3_aa: ASSAGTGGADTQY
j_call: TRBJ2-7; v_call: TRBV5-4; cdr3_aa: ASSLPSVGGWEQY
j_call: TRBJ2-1; v_call: TRBV7-2; cdr3_aa: ASTKRGSYNEQF
j_call: TRBJ1-5; v_call: TRBV5-1; cdr3_aa: ASSLGENQPQH
j_call: TRBJ2-1; v_call: TRBV5-1; cdr3_aa: ASSLGLAGNNEQF
j_call: TRBJ2-1; v_call: TRBV29-1; cdr3_aa: SVEGPRRSSYNEQF
j_call: TRBJ2-5; v_call: TRBV5-4; cdr3_aa: ASSGPGGQETQY
j_call: TRBJ2-2; v_call: TRBV28; cdr3_aa: ASTLSSTGMEELF
j_call: TRBJ2-1; v_call: TRBV29-1; cdr3_aa: SVRGQLVYNEQF
j_call: TRBJ2-7; v_call: TRBV19; cdr3_aa: ASSTAFSYEQY
j_call: TRBJ2-2; v_call: TRBV10-3; cdr3_aa: AISERLAGGPGDSTGELF
j_call: TRBJ2-3; v_call: TRBV5-4; cdr3_aa: ASSLSATSTDTQY
j_call: TRBJ2-3; v_call: TRBV28; cdr3_aa: ASTSYRDRGSTDTQY
j_call: TRBJ1-1; v_call: TRBV6-1; cdr3_aa: ASRARGNTEAF
j_call: TRBJ1-2; v_call: TRBV15; cdr3_aa: ATSRVMGDGYT
j_call: TRBJ1-4; v_call: TRBV5-4; cdr3_aa: ASSHYRRRATNEKLF
j_call: TRBJ2-7; v_call: TRBV5-4; cdr3_aa: ASSKGPSGQFESYEQY
j_call: TRBJ2-1; v_call: TRBV7-6; cdr3_aa: ASSLRPGGNYNEQF
j_call: TRBJ2-2; v_call: TRBV5-4; cdr3_aa: ASRPGTGTNTGELF
j_call: TRBJ2-3; v_call: TRBV6-1; cdr3_aa: ASSVTHTDTQY
j_call: TRBJ2-7; v_call: TRBV5-5; cdr3_aa: ASSPLRADSSYEQY
j_call: TRBJ2-1; v_call: TRBV20-1; cdr3_aa: SATSNEQF
j_call: TRBJ2-5; v_call: TRBV6-1; cdr3_aa: ASSDSMGRQETQY
j_call: TRBJ1-5; v_call: TRBV27; cdr3_aa: ASSFIGQPQH
j_call: TRBJ2-7; v_call: TRBV19; cdr3_aa: ASSISLDSYEQY
j_call: TRBJ2-7; v_call: TRBV18; cdr3_aa: ASSPPGVAYEQY
j_call: TRBJ1-4; v_call: TRBV5-4; cdr3_aa: ASSPGQGFEKLF
j_call: TRBJ1-5; v_call: TRBV10-2; cdr3_aa: ASSESWGQGRNQPQH
j_call: TRBJ2-1; v_call: TRBV28; cdr3_aa: ASSVTRSPYNEQF
j_call: TRBJ2-7; v_call: TRBV18; cdr3_aa: ASSPEPIGNEQY